What follows are 16 T cell receptor beta chains derived from one specimen sequenced in a study of cytomegalovirus exposure and HLA in healthy donors. PCR amplification relied on 60 Vbeta primers (plus 13 Jbeta primers). The data were produced by immunoSEQ multiplex PCR, yet TCRdb's version contains in-frame clones alone and is incomplete. Of under 200,000 clones in the sample, approximately 80% were seen once. Sequencing was carried out using PBMCs. These receptors came from a woman under 40 in good health and CMV-seronegative.

In this sample, this clone turned up once. The chain employs TRBV28 and TRBJ2-1; 15 bases map to TRBD2. Germline V gives CDR1 MDHEN, CDR2 SYDVKM. The CDR3 consists of 16 residues. J lost 9 bases, V lost 4 bases, and 7 bases had no gene match. CDR3 nucleotide sequence: TGTGCCAGCAGTTCGGGACTAGCGGGAGGCCAGGGTGAGCAGTTCTTC. As protein: CASSSGLAGGQGEQFF.

V gene TRBV6-1 combines with J gene TRBJ2-1; no firm D call. The germline CDR1 and CDR2 sequences are MNHNS and SASEGT. Deletions cut 10 bases from V and 8 bases from J, with 12 bases between. CDR3 length: 11 residues. The CDR3 sequence: CANLRSDEQFF. The DNA of the CDR3 is TGTGCCAACTTGCGTTCGGATGAGCAGTTCTTC.

This clone appeared a single time. The chain joins TRBV6-6 to TRBJ1-1, with 7 bases aligning to TRBD1. The CDR3 is 14 amino acids. Germline assignment: CDR1 MNHNY and CDR2 SVGAGI (reference sequence). J gave up 4 bases and V 8 bases, and 10 bases lay outside the gene matches. The CDR3: CASFFQGESTEAFF. Here the CDR3 DNA reads TGTGCCAGCTTTTTCCAGGGGGAGAGCACTGAAGCTTTCTTT.

This clone was observed a single time. The chain carries TRBV6-4 and TRBJ2-1; 11 bases are shared with TRBD1. The CDR3 is 17 amino acids. The germline gives CDR1 MRHNA, CDR2 SNTAGT. The junction had 1 base not matched to a gene; V was cut back by 0 bases and J by 0 bases. The CDR3 region is CASSDSGTGGSYNEQFF. The CDR3 coding sequence is TGTGCCAGCAGTGACTCGGGGACAGGGGGCTCCTACAATGAGCAGTTCTTC.

The V gene is TRBV11-2, the J gene TRBJ2-5; 10 bases fit TRBD2. From germline, CDR1 is SGHAT and CDR2 FQNNGV. The CDR3 covers 16 residues. V trimming: 6 bases; J trimming: 1 base; junction bases outside the gene matches: 8. The CDR3 loop is CASRRISGGSQETQYF. The CDR3 nucleotides read TGTGCCAGCAGACGGATTAGCGGGGGGTCCCAAGAGACCCAGTACTTC. The variable domain in full, with the rest retrieved from reference TRBV11-2 and TRBJ2-5, is EAGVAQSPRYKIIEKRQSVAFWCNPISGHATLYWYQQILGQGPKLLIQFQNNGVVDDSQLPKDRFSAERLKGVDSTLKIQPAKLEDSAVYLCASRRISGGSQETQYFGPGTRLLVL.

This chain uses TRBV4-2 with TRBJ2-5; D may be TRBD1 (6 bases). In germline, CDR1 is LGHNA, CDR2 YNFKEQ. Trimming left V 0 bases short and J 2 bases short, with 10 bases between. The CDR3 contains 15 residues. CDR3 sequence reads: CASSQEYQGQETQYF. CDR3 DNA: TGTGCCAGCAGCCAAGAATACCAGGGGCAAGAGACCCAGTACTTC.

This clone was seen a few times. The chain has TRBV28 and TRBJ1-1, with 7 bases fitting TRBD1. V lost 4 bases and J lost 1; bases outside the gene matches: 6. The germline V gene has CDR1 MDHEN and CDR2 SYDVKM. This CDR3 contains 15 residues. CDR3 DNA sequence: TGTGCCAGCAGTTCAGGGGGTCGTGGGAACACTGAAGCTTTCTTT. Its translation is CASSSGGRGNTEAFF. Full variable domain (remainder filled in from reference TRBV28 and TRBJ1-1): DVKVTQSSRYLVKRTGEKVFLECVQDMDHENMFWYRQDPGLGLRLIYFSYDVKMKEKGDIPEGYSVSREKKERFSLILESASTNQTSMYLCASSSGGRGNTEAFFGQGTRLTVV.

This clone has only a few counts. The J gene is TRBJ1-2, the V gene TRBV19; D gene ambiguous. CDR1 is LNHDA and CDR2 is SQIVND in the germline V gene (reference sequence). V gave up 7 bases and J gave up 2 bases, with 14 bases separating them. CDR3 length: 14 amino acids. The CDR3 DNA follows: TGTGCCAGTACGTCGGCGCGGATAAACTATGGCTACACCTTC. Its translation: CASTSARINYGYTF.

This clone has more than one count but fewer than ten. The chain joins TRBV11-2 to TRBJ1-4; a weak D match, TRBD1 (5 bases). Germline V gives CDR1 SGHAT, CDR2 FQNNGV. This CDR3 is 16 amino acids long. Between the trimmed V and J ends, which lost 4 bases and 7 bases, there was a span of 19 bases. The CDR3 region has the DNA TGTGCCAGCAGCTCCGGAGGGAGGGGCGTTGGTGAAAAACTGTTTTTT. Translating gives CASSSGGRGVGEKLFF.

The V call is TRBV29-1, the J call TRBJ2-1; D possibly corresponds to TRBD2 (6 bases). Deletions cut 8 bases from V and 2 bases from J, with 16 bases between. The length of the CDR3 is 14 residues. Germline V gene data show CDR1 as SQVTM and CDR2 as ANQGSEA. CDR3 in amino acids: CSHPALAPYNEQFF. In nucleotides, the CDR3 is TGCAGCCATCCCGCCCTAGCGCCCTACAATGAGCAGTTCTTC.

The rearrangement joins TRBV21-1 to TRBJ1-2; TRBD1 is the table's D call, not checked against the DNA. TRBV21-1 is listed as a pseudogene. The CDR3 runs to 15 residues. The DNA of the CDR3 is TGTGCCAGCAGCAACGTATCAGGACAGCCCTATGGCTACACCTTC. It yields the protein CASSNVSGQPYGYTF.

The chain is built from TRBV5-1 and TRBJ2-3; 9 bases are a match to TRBD1. The CDR3 contains 14 residues. J lost 6 bases, V lost 4 bases, and 6 bases had no gene match. CDR1 and CDR2 from the germline V gene are SGHRS and YFSETQ. The CDR3 spells CASSTGQGSDTQYF. Here the CDR3 DNA reads TGCGCCAGCAGCACCGGACAGGGGTCGGATACGCAGTATTTT.

A few counts support this clone. The chain is built from TRBV7-3 and TRBJ2-3; perhaps TRBD2 as D (5 bases). V was cut by 6 bases and J by 2 bases, with 12 bases left in between. Germline-derived CDR1 and CDR2 are SGHTA and FQGTGA. The CDR3 runs 14 residues. In nucleotides, the CDR3 is TGTGCCAGCAGTCTAGCTTCCGCCACAGATACGCAGTATTTT. It encodes CASSLASATDTQYF.

The V call is TRBV7-3, the J call TRBJ1-1, with no clear D. V was trimmed by 2 bases and J by 10 bases, leaving 14 bases between them. CDR1 is SGHTA and CDR2 is FQGTGA in the germline V gene. The CDR3 is 13 amino acids. In nucleotides, the CDR3 is TGTGCCAGCAGCTTATTTGCAGGTGCGGGAGCTTTCTTT. It encodes CASSLFAGAGAFF.

The chain links TRBV27 to TRBJ2-1; TRBD2 matches 9 bases. This CDR3 has 15 residues. V lost 3 bases to trimming and J lost 4 bases; unmatched junction nucleotides: 4. Germline CDR1 and CDR2: MNHEY and SMNVEV (reference sequence). Here the CDR3 reads CASSLSAGGYNEQFF. CDR3 bases: TGTGCCAGCAGTTTGTCAGCGGGAGGATACAATGAGCAGTTCTTC.

V is TRBV7-2 and J is TRBJ1-2; 9 nucleotides match TRBD1. Trimming cost V 5 bases and J 8 bases; bases outside gene matches: 9. The CDR3 extends over 14 amino acids. CDR1 SGHTA and CDR2 FQGNSA come from the germline V gene. CDR3 loop: CASSIKSGTGGYTF. The CDR3 coding sequence is TGTGCCAGCAGCATAAAATCCGGGACAGGGGGCTACACCTTC.